A selection of T cell receptor beta chains follows, all from one sample in a study of CD8 T cells in ankylosing spondylitis. TCRdb reprocessed the 5' RACE reads via MiXCR and lists one record per CDR3 protein. The repertoire holds over 700,000 distinct CDR3 sequences, with 15% to 20% as singletons. The sample comprised blood, either unsorted or a sorted T cell fraction (not recorded which). Receptor source: a male donor with ankylosing spondylitis. Both conserved end residues are part of each CDR3. Each record gives: clone size, D gene, J gene, V gene, CDR3 length, CDR3 protein, CDR3 DNA. D genes are given only for firm matches. Only some rows state a clone size, as once, few, many or a class for expanded clones.

NA	NA	TRBJ2-3	TRBV11-2	15	CASSFTGSSADTQYF	TGTGCCAGCAGCTTTACCGGGAGTAGCGCAGATACGCAGTATTTT
NA	NA	TRBJ1-4	TRBV5-1	16	CASSLGSGVTNEKLFF	TGCGCCAGCAGCTTGGGGTCGGGGGTCACTAATGAAAAACTGTTTTTT
few	NA	TRBJ2-5	TRBV27	13	CASSLGHKETQYF	TGTGCCAGCAGTCTCGGACACAAAGAGACCCAGTACTTC
once	TRBD2	TRBJ2-7	TRBV20-1	13	CSAGTSGPREQYF	TGCAGTGCTGGGACTAGCGGCCCACGCGAGCAGTACTTC
NA	TRBD2	TRBJ2-7	TRBV20-1	15	CSARPPSGDYYEQYF	TGCAGTGCTAGACCCCCTAGCGGGGACTACTACGAGCAGTACTTC
NA	NA	TRBJ2-1	TRBV7-6	15	CASSLDETSLHEQFF	TGTGCCAGCAGCTTAGACGAGACTAGTTTGCATGAGCAGTTCTTC
NA	NA	TRBJ1-1	TRBV30	12	CAWSVETPVAFF	TGTGCCTGGAGTGTCGAGACCCCGGTAGCTTTCTTT
NA	NA	TRBJ2-7	TRBV28	12	CASSLSSEEQYF	TGTGCCAGCAGTTTAAGCAGCGAGGAGCAGTACTTC
NA	TRBD1	TRBJ2-7	TRBV5-6	13	CASTLTGNYEQYF	TGTGCCAGCACCCTGACAGGGAACTACGAGCAGTACTTC
NA	NA	TRBJ2-1	TRBV6-1	12	CAALGGHNEQFF	TGTGCCGCCCTGGGGGGGCACAATGAGCAGTTCTTC
NA	NA	TRBJ1-2	TRBV7-9	11	CATTKAIGLTF	TGTGCCACCACTAAGGCCATAGGCCTTACCTTC
NA	TRBD2	TRBJ2-1	TRBV20-1	15	CSARVKRGVNNEQFF	TGCAGTGCTAGAGTTAAGCGGGGGGTTAACAATGAGCAGTTCTTC
NA	NA	TRBJ2-5	TRBV15	16	CATSSRASRGSETQYF	TGTGCCACCAGCAGCAGAGCTAGTCGGGGTTCGGAGACCCAGTACTTC
many	NA	TRBJ1-1	TRBV15	15	CATSRDQEGNTEAFF	TGTGCCACCAGCAGAGATCAGGAGGGGAACACTGAAGCTTTCTTT
NA	TRBD2	TRBJ2-2	TRBV6-2/TRBV6-3	16	CASSYELATNTGELFF	TGTGCCAGCAGTTACGAACTAGCGACGAACACCGGGGAGCTGTTTTTT
few	TRBD1	TRBJ1-2	TRBV20-1	16	CSARTGDLVLLGGYTF	TGCAGTGCTAGAACAGGGGATTTAGTTTTATTGGGTGGCTACACCTTC
few	TRBD1	TRBJ2-7	TRBV7-9	17	CASSSTQPGQGGYEQYF	TGTGCCAGCAGCTCAACGCAACCGGGACAGGGGGGGTACGAGCAGTACTTC
few	NA	TRBJ2-3	TRBV24-1	15	CATSDLDVGLDTQYF	TGTGCCACCAGTGATTTGGACGTGGGGTTAGATACGCAGTATTTT
few	NA	TRBJ1-3	TRBV6-1	13	CASGGGPGNTIYF	TGTGCCAGCGGGGGGGGCCCCGGAAACACCATATATTTT
NA	NA	TRBJ2-5	TRBV30	11	CATRPQETQYF	TGTGCCACGCGCCCCCAAGAGACCCAGTACTTC
NA	NA	TRBJ1-2	TRBV20-1	15	CSASAKQIANYGYTF	TGCAGTGCTAGCGCCAAACAGATTGCTAACTATGGCTACACCTTC
NA	NA	TRBJ2-2	TRBV7-7	14	CASSLALTTGELFF	TGTGCCAGCAGCTTAGCCCTCACCACCGGGGAGCTGTTTTTT
NA	NA	TRBJ2-3	TRBV12-3/TRBV12-4	17	CASSLTRRVVGTDTQYF	TGTGCCAGCAGTTTAACGAGGCGGGTAGTCGGCACAGATACGCAGTATTTT
NA	TRBD1	TRBJ1-2	TRBV4-1	15	CASSPADRVGYGYTF	TGCGCCAGCAGCCCTGCCGACAGGGTGGGCTATGGCTACACCTTC
NA	NA	TRBJ1-5	TRBV4-1	17	CASSQAVQVDSNQPQHF	TGCGCCAGCAGCCAAGCGGTACAGGTGGATAGCAATCAGCCCCAGCATTTT
few	NA	TRBJ2-7	TRBV7-9	11	CASVVGYEQYF	TGTGCCAGCGTGGTAGGGTACGAGCAGTACTTC